This TCR beta chain was sequenced for a study of liver allograft versus peripheral blood T cells. Across the whole study: Graft-liver T cell receptor repertoires were compared against recipient peripheral blood repertoires.

Losses at the gene ends were 2 bases for V and 11 bases for J; bases not matched to a gene: 13. CDR3 length: 16 amino acids. Germline V gene sequence: CDR1 MDHEN, CDR2 SYDVKM. TCRdb reprocessed the reads via MiXCR and lists one record per CDR3 protein. The repertoire holds around 12,000 distinct CDR3 sequences, with about 26% as singletons. This clonotype was recorded many times. The antigen is unknown. Study observations and caveats: As reported, T cell receptor repertoires inside liver allografts differed from those present in peripheral blood.

This receptor was identified in a human patient who had a liver transplant. Some T cells may originate from the graft donor. The chain uses TRBV28 and TRBJ2-3; 10 bases agree with TRBD2. CDR3 sequence: CASSLLSGGLAQRQYF. The CDR3 DNA reads TGTGCCAGCAGTTTACTCTCCGGGGGACTAGCGCAGAGGCAGTATTTT. Full variable domain (remainder filled in from reference TRBV28 and TRBJ2-3): DVKVTQSSRYLVKRTGEKVFLECVQDMDHENMFWYRQDPGLGLRLIYFSYDVKMKEKGDIPEGYSVSREKKERFSLILESASTNQTSMYLCASSLLSGGLAQRQYFGPGTRLTVL.